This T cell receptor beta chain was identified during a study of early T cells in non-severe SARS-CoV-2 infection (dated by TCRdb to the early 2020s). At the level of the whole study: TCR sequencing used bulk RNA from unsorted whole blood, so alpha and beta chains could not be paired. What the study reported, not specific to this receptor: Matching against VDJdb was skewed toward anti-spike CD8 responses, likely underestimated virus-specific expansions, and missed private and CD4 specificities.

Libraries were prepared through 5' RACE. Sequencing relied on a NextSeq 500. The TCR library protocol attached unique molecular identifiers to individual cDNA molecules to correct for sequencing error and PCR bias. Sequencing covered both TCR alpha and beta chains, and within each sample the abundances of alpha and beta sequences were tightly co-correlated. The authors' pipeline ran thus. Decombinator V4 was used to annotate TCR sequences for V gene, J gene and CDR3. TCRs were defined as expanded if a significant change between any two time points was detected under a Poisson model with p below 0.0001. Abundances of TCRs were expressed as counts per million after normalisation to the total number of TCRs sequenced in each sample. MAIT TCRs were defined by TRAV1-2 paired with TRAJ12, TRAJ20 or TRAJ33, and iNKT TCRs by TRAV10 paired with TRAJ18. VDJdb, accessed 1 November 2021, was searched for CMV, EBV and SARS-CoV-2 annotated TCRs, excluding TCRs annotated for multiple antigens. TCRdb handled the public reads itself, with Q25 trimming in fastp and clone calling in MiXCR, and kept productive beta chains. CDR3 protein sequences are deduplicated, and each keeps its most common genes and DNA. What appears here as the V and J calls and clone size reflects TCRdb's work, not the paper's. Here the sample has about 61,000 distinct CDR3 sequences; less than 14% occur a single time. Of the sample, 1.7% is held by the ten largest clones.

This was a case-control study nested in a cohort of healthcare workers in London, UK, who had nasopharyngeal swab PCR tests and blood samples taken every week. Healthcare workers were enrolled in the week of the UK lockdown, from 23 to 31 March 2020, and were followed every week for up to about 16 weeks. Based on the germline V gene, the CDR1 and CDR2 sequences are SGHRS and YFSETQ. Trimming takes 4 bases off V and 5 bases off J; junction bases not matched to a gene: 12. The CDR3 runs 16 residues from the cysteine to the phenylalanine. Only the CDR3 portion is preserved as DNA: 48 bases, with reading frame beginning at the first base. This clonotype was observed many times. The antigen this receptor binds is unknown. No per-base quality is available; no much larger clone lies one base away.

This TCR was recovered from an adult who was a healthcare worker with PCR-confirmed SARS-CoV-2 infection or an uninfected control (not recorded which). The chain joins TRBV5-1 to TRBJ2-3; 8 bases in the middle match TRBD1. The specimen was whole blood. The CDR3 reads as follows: CASSRAPGGAEDTQYF. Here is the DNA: TGCGCCAGCAGCCGAGCTCCAGGGGGCGCGGAAGATACGCAGTATTTT.